This T cell receptor beta chain stems from a study of blood T cell repertoires in COVID-19. For the study at large: PBMCs, B-cell-depleted T cells, or T cells were the source of the cDNA or gDNA that made up the material.

The CDR3 is made up of 12 amino acids. The germline gives CDR1 SGHRS, CDR2 YFSETQ. V dropped 0 bases and J dropped 6 bases, with 4 bases sitting between them. This clone was counted between two and nine times. Per the authors' pipeline: Estimation of nucleated cell counts relied on the amplification of reference gene primers. Sequencing was performed with immunoSEQ multiplex PCR; in TCRdb, only in-frame clones are kept and a portion is missing. D and trimming were read from the DNA, whereas the V and J calls and clone size are those reported in that table. The sample includes roughly 260,000 clones, around nine tenths of them seen just once.

The chain recombines TRBV5-1 with TRBJ1-5, with D hard to call. The clonotype comes from a man between 40 and 49 years old who had recovered from COVID-19. Sequencing was done on a sample of peripheral blood. The chain's CDR3 is CASSLDGQPQHF. CDR3 sequence (DNA): TGCGCCAGCAGCTTGGACGGTCAGCCCCAGCATTTT. Using reference TRBV5-1 and TRBJ1-5 for the parts outside the CDR3, the full variable domain is KAGVTQTPRYLIKTRGQQVTLSCSPISGHRSVSWYQQTPGQGLQFLFEYFSETQRNKGNFPGRFSGRQFSNSRSEMNVSTLELGDSALYLCASSLDGQPQHFGDGTRLSIL.